This note documents a single T cell receptor (beta chain) sequence. Generated by immunoSEQ multiplex PCR, the TCRdb table keeps only in-frame clones and is missing some. The sample has about 40,000 clones, about 89% seen once. The record originates from a study of graft-versus-host responses after intestinal transplantation. Turning to the study itself: Isolated intestinal, liver-intestinal, or multivisceral transplants had been given to the recipients. Anti-thymocyte globulin induction, then tacrolimus and steroids for about three years, went to all recipients.

The CDR3 is 17 amino acids. V dropped 5 bases and J dropped 2 bases, with 20 bases sitting between them. Germline CDR1 and CDR2: SEHNR and FQNEAQ (reference sequence). The sequencing here drew on PBMCs, taken almost 320 days after intestinal transplant. V and J are TRBV7-9 and TRBJ2-3; D perhaps matches TRBD1 (6 bases). This clonotype was sampled from a human patient who received an intestinal transplant, so some T cells may come from the graft donor. The CDR3 region has the DNA TGTGCCAGCAGCCTCGGGTCCCCCTGGGGGCCCACAGATACGCAGTATTTT. Translation: CASSLGSPWGPTDTQYF.